The sample holds many counts of the clone carrying this T cell receptor beta chain. The target antigen is unknown. Construction of the TCRbeta library involved unique molecular identifiers. From the PCR reads, TCRdb called clonotypes with MiXCR, one entry per CDR3 protein. Of roughly 300,000 distinct CDR3 sequences listed, roughly 11% were seen once; the top ten hold around 24%. The data are from a study of T-cell reconstitution after alpha-beta-depleted transplantation in children. Broader study findings: Surviving recipient T cells and thymic progenitors underlay high day-60 TCRbeta diversity in some patients. Newly generated T cells supplied most T-cell counts and diversity one year post-transplant. Reportedly, only several hundred clones from non-depleted graft cells drove alpha-beta T-cell counts at about two months.

This clonotype was sampled from a male patient aged 2-15 years who had a stem cell transplant for chronic granulomatous disease, so the T cells may come from the graft donor. The starting material was peripheral blood, obtained 180 days after TCRalphabeta/CD19-depleted stem cell transplant.

The CDR3 DNA reads as TGTGCCAGCAGCCACCTTTACGAGCAGTTCTTC. It specifies CASSHLYEQFF. The chain couples TRBV14 to TRBJ2-1; D is unclear. CDR3 length: 11 residues. Trimming pared 3 bases from V and 10 bases from J, leaving 7 bases between. CDR1 SGHDN and CDR2 FVKESK come from the germline V gene.